Below, 15 T cell receptor beta chains from the same sample are listed, as sequenced in a study of blood T cell repertoires in COVID-19. Data came from immunoSEQ multiplex PCR; TCRdb stores just in-frame clones and leaves some out. The table has 330,000 or so clones, over 70% seen once; the top ten hold over 4.5%. Sequencing was carried out using PBMCs or T cells enriched from blood (not recorded which). Every receptor here comes from a man aged 30-40 years who had recovered from COVID-19.

V usage is TRBV18 and J usage is TRBJ1-2; D gene unclear. The germline CDR1 and CDR2 sequences are KGHSH and LQKENI. Trimming shortened V by 5 bases and J by 5 bases, and 12 bases separated the two germline ends. This CDR3 region has 13 residues. The CDR3 sequence: CASSSIAAYGYTF. CDR3 nucleotide sequence: TGTGCCAGCTCATCTATAGCGGCTTATGGCTACACCTTC.

This clone was detected only a few times. The V call is TRBV19, the J call TRBJ1-6, with D perhaps TRBD1 (5 bases). V shed 6 bases and J shed 0 bases, with 15 bases lying between them. This CDR3 is built from 17 residues. Germline values: CDR1 LNHDA, CDR2 SQIVND (reference sequence). In DNA form, the CDR3 reads TGTGCCAGTAGGGCGACGGGGGGAAGCTCCTATAATTCACCCCTCCACTTT. It encodes CASRATGGSSYNSPLHF.

The V call is TRBV28, the J call TRBJ2-5; 7 bases are shared with TRBD1. CDR3 length: 19 residues. Germline values: CDR1 MDHEN, CDR2 SYDVKM. V dropped 3 bases and J dropped 1; count of bases not matched to a gene: 17. The CDR3 loop reads CASSLALGTAPTLQETQYF. CDR3 sequence (DNA): TGTGCCAGCAGTTTGGCGTTGGGGACAGCCCCAACACTCCAAGAGACCCAGTACTTC.

The chain employs TRBV7-2 and TRBJ1-4; D unresolved. This CDR3 comprises 14 residues. V shed 2 bases and J shed 7 bases, with 11 bases lying between them. CDR1 is SGHTA, CDR2 FQGNSA, per germline. This chain's CDR3 is CASSLYPGSEKLFF. The CDR3 DNA follows: TGTGCCAGCAGCTTATACCCGGGGTCTGAAAAACTGTTTTTT.

The chain carries TRBV4-1 and TRBJ2-1; perhaps TRBD2 as D (6 bases). Germline V gives CDR1 MGHRA, CDR2 YSYEKL. V was pared by 2 bases and J by 0 bases, with 14 bases between. This CDR3 contains 17 residues. The DNA for the CDR3 is TGCGCCAGCAGCCAAAGGGGTGCGGGGAGCTCCTACAATGAGCAGTTCTTC. Translation: CASSQRGAGSSYNEQFF.

The chain combines TRBV28 with TRBJ1-5; D unresolved. Germline V lookup: CDR1 MDHEN, CDR2 SYDVKM. The CDR3 is 15 amino acids. V gave up 6 bases and J gave up 2 bases, with 14 bases separating them. DNA of the CDR3: TGTGCCAGCAGCCCCCCGGTTGAGGGCAATCAGCCCCAGCATTTT. Translated, it gives CASSPPVEGNQPQHF.

The rearrangement uses TRBV7-2 and TRBJ2-2; 13 bases agree with TRBD2. This CDR3 is built from 19 residues. Trimming removed 5 bases from V and 4 bases from J; junction bases left unmatched: 13. From germline, CDR1 is SGHTA and CDR2 FQGNSA. CDR3: CASSPPGLAGTSTTGELFF. The CDR3 DNA reads TGTGCCAGCAGCCCTCCGGGACTAGCGGGAACTTCAACCACCGGGGAGCTGTTTTTT. Variable domain in full (rest from reference TRBV7-2 and TRBJ2-2): GAGVSQSPSNKVTEKGKDVELRCDPISGHTALYWYRQSLGQGLEFLIYFQGNSAPDKSGLPSDRFSAERTGGSVSTLTIQRTQQEDSAVYLCASSPPGLAGTSTTGELFFGEGSRLTVL.

This clone appeared a single time. The chain carries TRBV13 and TRBJ2-7, with 7 bases that match TRBD1. CDR1 and CDR2 (germline): PRHDT, FYEKMQ (reference sequence). This CDR3 comprises 15 residues. V lost 4 bases, J lost 3 bases, and 9 bases stayed unmatched. The CDR3, as DNA: TGTGCCAGCAGCTCCGCCTACAGGGGCAGCTACGAGCAGTACTTC. Protein: CASSSAYRGSYEQYF. Together with reference TRBV13 and TRBJ2-7, the CDR3 gives the full variable domain: AAGVIQSPRHLIKEKRETATLKCYPIPRHDTVYWYQQGPGQDPQFLISFYEKMQSDKGSIPDRFSAQQFSDYHSELNMSSLELGDSALYFCASSSAYRGSYEQYFGPGTRLTVT.

V gene TRBV5-4 combines with J gene TRBJ1-2; D possibly corresponds to TRBD1 (5 bases). V was clipped by 2 bases and J by 2 bases, with 13 bases between them. Germline loops: CDR1 SGHNT, CDR2 YYREEE (reference sequence). This CDR3 comprises 15 residues. The CDR3 loop reads CASSFGRTGNYGYTF. For the CDR3, the DNA is TGTGCCAGCAGCTTTGGGCGAACAGGAAACTATGGCTACACCTTC.

The V gene is TRBV5-5, the J gene TRBJ2-2, with a tentative D call TRBD1 (6 bases). Trimming stripped 0 bases from V and 5 bases from J, with 11 bases between. Germline V gives CDR1 SGHKS, CDR2 YYEKEE (reference sequence). The CDR3 is 15 residues long. CDR3 sequence (DNA): TGTGCCAGCAGCTTGGTTGGACAGAGGACCGGGGAGCTGTTTTTT. It encodes CASSLVGQRTGELFF. Full variable domain (missing parts from reference TRBV5-5 and TRBJ2-2): DAGVTQSPTHLIKTRGQQVTLRCSPISGHKSVSWYQQVLGQGPQFIFQYYEKEERGRGNFPDRFSARQFPNYSSELNVNALLLGDSALYLCASSLVGQRTGELFFGEGSRLTVL.

This chain joins TRBV28 and TRBJ1-5; D is undetermined. CDR3 length: 13 residues. Germline CDR1 reads MDHEN; CDR2 reads SYDVKM. The CDR3 sequence is CSTWAYSNQPQHF. Here the CDR3 DNA reads TGTTCTACGTGGGCCTATAGCAATCAGCCCCAGCATTTT.

This chain uses TRBV28 with TRBJ2-3; 7 positions match TRBD1. V trimming: 3 bases; J trimming: 6 bases; junction bases outside the gene matches: 9. Germline CDR1 and CDR2: MDHEN and SYDVKM. The CDR3 totals 15 residues. CDR3 protein: CASSFLSTGRDTQYF. CDR3 DNA sequence: TGTGCCAGCAGTTTCTTATCGACAGGGCGGGATACGCAGTATTTT.

J is TRBJ1-6 and V is TRBV14; maybe TRBD1 (6 bases). The V gene's germline CDR1 is SGHDN and CDR2 FVKESK. Trimming cost V 1 base and J 0 bases, with 13 bases left between them. The CDR3 spans 18 residues. CDR3 DNA: TGTGCCAGCAGCCAAGTACAGGGCTTCAGCTCCTATAATTCACCCCTCCACTTT. As protein: CASSQVQGFSSYNSPLHF. The variable domain in full, with the rest retrieved from reference TRBV14 and TRBJ1-6, is EAGVTQFPSHSVIEKGQTVTLRCDPISGHDNLYWYRRVMGKEIKFLLHFVKESKQDESGMPNNRFLAERTGGTYSTLKVQPAELEDSGVYFCASSQVQGFSSYNSPLHFGNGTRLTVT.

The rearrangement joins TRBV19 to TRBJ2-7; 7 positions agree with TRBD1. V lost 4 bases to trimming and J lost 3 bases; unmatched junction nucleotides: 6. The germline gives CDR1 LNHDA, CDR2 SQIVND (reference sequence). This CDR3 region has 14 residues. The CDR3 region is CASSTYRGLYEQYF. In nucleotides, the CDR3 is TGTGCCAGTAGTACCTACAGGGGCCTCTACGAGCAGTACTTC.

This chain joins TRBV5-8 and TRBJ2-2; 8 bases fit TRBD1. V was pared by 4 bases and J by 6 bases, with 14 bases of the junction left unmatched. The V gene's germline CDR1 is SGHTS and CDR2 YDEGEE. The CDR3 totals 17 residues. DNA for the CDR3: TGTGCCAGCAGCCCGGCGCGCAGGGGGCTTAAAGCCGGGGAGCTGTTTTTT. It is translated as CASSPARRGLKAGELFF.